This T cell receptor beta chain came from a study of early T cells in non-severe SARS-CoV-2 infection listed by TCRdb under 2021. Concerning the study at large: TCR sequencing used bulk RNA from unsorted whole blood, so alpha and beta chains could not be paired. General study outcomes and caveats: VDJdb matching was skewed toward anti-spike CD8 responses and likely underestimated virus-specific expansions, missing private and CD4 specificities.

A case-control design nested within a healthcare worker cohort in London, UK, was used, with weekly nasopharyngeal swab PCR tests and blood sampling performed. Healthcare workers were recruited during the week of the UK lockdown, between 23 and 31 March 2020, and followed weekly for up to 16 weeks. The library was made by 5' RACE. The sequencing machine was a NextSeq 500. To correct for sequencing error and PCR bias, the TCR library protocol tagged individual cDNA molecules with unique molecular identifiers. TCR alpha and beta chains were both sequenced, and the abundances of alpha and beta sequences in each sample were closely correlated with each other. Per the original workflow: Decombinator V4 was used to annotate the V gene, J gene and CDR3 of the TCR sequences. Expanded TCRs were defined as changing significantly between any two time points under a Poisson model with p below 0.0001. Abundances of TCRs were expressed as counts per million after normalisation to the total number of TCRs sequenced in each sample. TRAV1-2 paired with TRAJ12, TRAJ20 or TRAJ33 defined MAIT TCRs, while TRAV10 paired with TRAJ18 defined iNKT TCRs. VDJdb, accessed on 1 November 2021, was searched for TCRs annotated for CMV, EBV and SARS-CoV-2, and TCRs annotated for more than one antigen were excluded. Starting from the raw public reads, TCRdb applied fastp trimming at Q25, assembled clones with MiXCR and retained in-frame beta chains. Merged by CDR3 protein, the rows form single entries marked with the most common genes and DNA. TCRdb assigned the V and J calls; the authors' analysis was not used. Counted in this sample were under 85,000 distinct CDR3 sequences; about an eighth of them appeared once. Roughly 5.7% of the sample belongs to the ten largest clones.

The trim is 6 bases for V and 12 bases for J, with a gap of 21 bases between the germline ends. From the germline V gene, CDR1 is SGHTA and CDR2 is FQGNSA. The CDR3 runs 13 amino acids, cysteine and phenylalanine included. Only the CDR3 DNA is retained, 39 bases long and in frame from the first base. There are a few counts of this clonotype. Which antigen it targets is not known. Base qualities are not at hand, and no much larger clone is one base apart. This receptor was obtained from an adult who was a healthcare worker with PCR-confirmed SARS-CoV-2 infection or an uninfected control (not recorded which). The sequence is built from TRBV7-2 and TRBJ2-7; the best D guess is TRBD2, with 6 bases matching. Specimen: whole blood, collected at baseline. The CDR3 reads CASSHDRRSGPYF. The DNA sequence reads TGTGCCAGCAGTCACGACCGCCGTAGCGGTCCGTACTTC.